The sequence of this T cell receptor (beta chain) was determined in a study of T cells in women clearing cervical HPV infection. Whole-study context: Blood came at first lesion visit for cases, post-clearance for controls.

Trimming took 0 bases from V and 8 from J, leaving 14 bases between them. This CDR3 is 14 amino acids long. The V gene's germline CDR1 is DFQATT and CDR2 SNEGSKA (reference sequence). Study-wide points: Combining TCR richness with V gene abundances gave around 0.87 AUC.

MY09/MY11 PCR detected cervical HPV DNA; dot-blot assigned genotypes. Profiled with immunoSEQ multiplex PCR; TCRdb holds only in-frame clones, not every one. In total, the table holds under 45,000 clones. Regarding this clone: Its antigen is as yet unknown. Read coverage stops 3 residues before the CDR3 terminus; the germline J gene supplies the remainder.

This receptor was taken from a woman between 18 and 75 years old with a cervical HPV16 infection that either progressed to CIN3+ or cleared (not recorded which). Sequencing input: blood buffy coat. The chain combines TRBV20-1 with TRBJ1-3, with a tentative D call TRBD1 (6 bases). The CDR3 loop is CSARDRNRADTIYF. The CDR3 DNA, read in part, is TGCAGTGCTAGAGATAGAAACAGGGCGGACACC.